This T cell receptor (beta chain) was retrieved from a study of early T cells in non-severe SARS-CoV-2 infection. At the level of the study: Bulk RNA isolated from unsorted whole blood underwent sequencing; chains were not paired. General observations from the study: Matching with VDJdb favored anti-spike CD8 responses (missing private and CD4 specificities).

In the case of this clonotype: Antigen: not known.

The germline V gene encodes CDR1 MDHEN and CDR2 SYDVKM. V was clipped by 2 bases and J by 5 bases, with 4 bases between them. The CDR3 has 11 amino acids. Attachment of unique molecular identifiers was made to individual cDNA molecules. From the 5' RACE reads, TCRdb called clonotypes with MiXCR, one entry per CDR3 protein. The repertoire holds tens of thousands of distinct CDR3 sequences, with around 12% as singletons. The sequence derives from an adult who was a healthcare worker with PCR-confirmed SARS-CoV-2 infection or an uninfected control (not recorded which). The chain recombines TRBV28 with TRBJ2-7; D not resolved. The material sequenced was whole blood. CDR3 DNA: TGTGCCAGCAGTTTACGGCACGAGCAGTACTTC. Protein product: CASSLRHEQYF.